This T cell receptor (beta chain) was recovered during a study of Ad26.COV2.S vaccination and SARS-CoV-2 variants. General observations from the study: For non-spike TCRs, breadth in vaccine recipients resembled that in placebo recipients.

Clones were sequenced by immunoSEQ multiplex PCR, and TCRdb holds only the in-frame ones, with some missing. Among some 39,000 clones listed, approximately 83% were seen once. A word on this clone: Its antigen is unidentified.

The V gene lost 6 bases and the J gene lost 2 bases, with 11 bases spanning the gap. Germline V gene data show CDR1 as MNHEY and CDR2 as SVGAGI. This CDR3 contains 13 residues. The receptor's source is a human donor who had recovered from COVID-19. This specimen was peripheral blood, taken after recovery from COVID-19. This chain connects TRBV6-5 to TRBJ2-7; D call uncertain. The CDR3 bases are TGTGCCAGCAGCCCCATCGGGCCCTACGAGCAGTACTTC. Amino acids: CASSPIGPYEQYF.